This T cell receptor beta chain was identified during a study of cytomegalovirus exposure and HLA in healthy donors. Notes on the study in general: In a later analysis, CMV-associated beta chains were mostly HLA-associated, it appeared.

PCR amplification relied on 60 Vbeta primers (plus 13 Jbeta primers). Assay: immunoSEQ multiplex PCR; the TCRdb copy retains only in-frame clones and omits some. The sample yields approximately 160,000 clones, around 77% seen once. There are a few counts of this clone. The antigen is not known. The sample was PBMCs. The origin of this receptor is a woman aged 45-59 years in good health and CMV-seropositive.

The CDR3 DNA sequence: TGTGCCAGCAGCTTAGGGCTGGGGCAATATCAGCCCCAGCATTTT. Its translation is CASSLGLGQYQPQHF. This chain joins TRBV7-2 and TRBJ1-5; the D gene is possibly TRBD1 (5 bases). Germline CDR1 SGHTA, CDR2 FQGNSA. Trimming stripped 1 base from V and 5 bases from J, with 12 bases between. CDR3 length equals 15 residues.